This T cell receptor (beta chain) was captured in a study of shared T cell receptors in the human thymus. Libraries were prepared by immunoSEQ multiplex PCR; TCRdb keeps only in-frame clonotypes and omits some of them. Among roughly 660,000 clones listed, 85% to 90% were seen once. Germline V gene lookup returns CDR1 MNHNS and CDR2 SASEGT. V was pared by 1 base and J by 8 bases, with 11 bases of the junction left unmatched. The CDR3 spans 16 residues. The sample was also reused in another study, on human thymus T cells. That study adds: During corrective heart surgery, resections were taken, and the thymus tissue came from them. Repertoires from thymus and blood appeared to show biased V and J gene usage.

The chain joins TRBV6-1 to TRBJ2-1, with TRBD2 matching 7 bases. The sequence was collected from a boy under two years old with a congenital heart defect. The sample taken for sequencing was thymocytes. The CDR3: CASSEVWRELGDEQFF. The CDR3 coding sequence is TGTGCCAGCAGTGAAGTTTGGCGGGAGCTAGGCGATGAGCAGTTCTTC.